Below, 14 T cell receptor beta chains from the same sample are listed, as sequenced in a study of OX40 agonist ivuxolimab in advanced cancers. Library preparation employed the immunoSEQ multiplex PCR assay. In its TCRdb copy, this immuneACCESS table keeps in-frame sequences only and misses some clones. Where compared with another copy, unresolved V genes explain less than half of these, and the others have no known cause. The sample records 40,000 to 55,000 clones, approximately 90% of which are singletons. Of the sample, around an eighth is held by the ten largest clones. The specimen was CD4+ or CD8+ T cells sorted from blood, collected in a trial of the OX40 agonist ivuxolimab. Every receptor here comes from an adult with an advanced solid tumor such as melanoma, head and neck, liver or kidney cancer.

The V and J genes are TRBV7-2 and TRBJ2-7; TRBD1 aligns across 10 bases. The CDR3 length is 14 residues. V was clipped by 5 bases and J by 2 bases; unmatched bases: 3. Germline V CDR1 and CDR2: SGHTA, FQGNSA. The CDR3 DNA is TGTGCCAGCAGCCCTGGACAGGGGGCCTACGAGCAGTACTTC. Translated: CASSPGQGAYEQYF.

This clone occurred once. The chain is built from TRBV10-2 and TRBJ2-1; 14 bases map to TRBD2. J was trimmed by 7 bases and V by 7 bases; bases with no gene match: 6. Germline loops: CDR1 WSHSY, CDR2 SAAADI. The CDR3 covers 15 residues. CDR3 region: CASNPGTSGSNEQFF. CDR3 nucleotide sequence: TGCGCCAGCAACCCCGGGACTAGCGGGAGTAATGAGCAGTTCTTC.

The CDR3 here is CATSRGLVGLAVSHTQYF. The CDR3 DNA follows: TGTGCCACCAGCAGGGGGTTAGTGGGACTAGCGGTCTCCCATACGCAGTATTTT. The chain is built from TRBV15 and TRBJ2-3, with 11 positions matching TRBD2. This CDR3 has 18 residues. Trimming cost V 3 bases and J 7 bases; bases outside gene matches: 15. In germline, CDR1 is LNHNV, CDR2 YYDKDF (reference sequence).

This chain joins TRBV9 and TRBJ2-1, with 7 bases aligning to TRBD2. The CDR3 length is 17 residues. V lost 1 base and J lost 6; bases outside the gene matches: 13. Germline loops: CDR1 SGDLS, CDR2 YYNGEE. The CDR3 sequence: CASSVKKAGDPSNEQFF. CDR3 nucleotide sequence: TGTGCCAGCAGCGTAAAAAAGGCGGGAGACCCGTCCAATGAGCAGTTCTTC.

This clone was detected once. The V gene is TRBV29-1, the J gene TRBJ2-1, with 8 bases fitting TRBD2. Looked up from germline, CDR1 is SQVTM and CDR2 is ANQGSEA. CDR3 length equals 11 residues. In nucleotides, the CDR3 is TGCATCAGCGGGAGTGGTGGTGAGCAGTTCTTC. This codes for CISGSGGEQFF.

This chain joins TRBV6-1 and TRBJ1-1, with 8 bases lining up with TRBD1. Germline V lookup: CDR1 MNHNS, CDR2 SASEGT. After removal of 7 bases from V and 4 bases from J, the junction contained 8 bases not matched to a gene. The CDR3 runs 14 residues. The CDR3 sequence is CASTPSRGPTEAFF. The CDR3 bases are TGTGCCAGCACCCCCAGCAGGGGGCCCACTGAAGCTTTCTTT.

V and J are TRBV6-5 and TRBJ1-4; TRBD1 aligns across 10 bases. This CDR3 spans 14 amino acids. V gave up 6 bases and J gave up 7 bases; unmatched junction bases: 5. Germline lookup yields CDR1 MNHEY and CDR2 SVGAGI. The CDR3 DNA is TGTGCCAGCAGGCCCGGGACAGGGGCTGAAAAACTGTTTTTT. It codes for CASRPGTGAEKLFF.

This clone was seen only a few times. The chain uses TRBV30 and TRBJ2-7, with D maybe TRBD2 (5 bases). V gave up 8 bases and J gave up 4 bases, with 15 bases separating them. The CDR3 runs to 12 residues. CDR1 GTSNPN and CDR2 SVGIG come from the germline V gene (reference sequence). The CDR3 DNA is TGTGCCCGCTCTACTAGAGGATACGAGCAGTACTTC. It codes for CARSTRGYEQYF.

The J gene is TRBJ1-4, the V gene TRBV5-4; D gene uncertain. Trimming left V 2 bases short and J 3 bases short, with 5 bases between. From germline, CDR1 is SGHNT and CDR2 YYREEE (reference sequence). The CDR3 is 13 amino acids. The CDR3 protein is CASSFFPNEKLFF. In DNA, the CDR3 is TGTGCCAGCAGCTTTTTCCCTAATGAAAAACTGTTTTTT.

This chain joins TRBV18 and TRBJ2-7, with a tentative D call TRBD1 (6 bases). Germline lookup yields CDR1 KGHSH and CDR2 LQKENI. The V end was cut by 4 bases, the J end by 6 bases, with 16 bases between. This CDR3 spans 14 amino acids. The CDR3 sequence: CASSQQGPPSEQYF. The CDR3 bases are TGTGCCAGCTCACAACAGGGCCCGCCTTCCGAGCAGTACTTC.

This rearrangement joins TRBV6-6 to TRBJ2-5, with D unresolved. Per germline, CDR1 MNHNY and CDR2 SVGAGI (reference sequence). The ends were cut back, 3 bases at V and 6 bases at J, with 8 bases in the middle. This CDR3 is built from 12 residues. CDR3: CASSYPFKTQYF. CDR3 nucleotides: TGTGCCAGCAGTTATCCTTTCAAGACCCAGTACTTC.

CDR3 nucleotides: TGTGCCAGCAGTGACTGGGCGGGACTAGCCTACAATGAGCAGTTCTTC. Translated: CASSDWAGLAYNEQFF. This chain connects TRBV2 to TRBJ2-1, with TRBD2 identical over 8 bases. V shed 3 bases, J shed 2 bases, and the junction held 6 bases outside the gene matches. CDR1 SNHLY and CDR2 FYNNEI come from the germline V gene. The CDR3 is 16 residues long.

The genes are TRBV4-1 and TRBJ1-1; weak D call: TRBD1 (6 bases). The V and J ends lost 5 bases and 6 bases respectively, with 16 bases between them. The CDR3 runs 14 residues. Germline loops: CDR1 MGHRA, CDR2 YSYEKL. The CDR3 DNA is TGCGCCAGCAGCGCTGGCCCGGCAGGGGCTGAAGCTTTCTTT. Translation: CASSAGPAGAEAFF.

V usage is TRBV10-3 and J usage is TRBJ2-5; 12 bases are a match to TRBD2. After removal of 4 bases from V and 5 bases from J, the junction contained 8 bases not matched to a gene. This CDR3 is 16 amino acids long. Germline loops: CDR1 ENHRY, CDR2 SYGVKD. The CDR3 DNA reads as TGTGCCATCAGTGGGGCGACTAGCGGGAGCGGGGAGACCCAGTACTTC. It codes for CAISGATSGSGETQYF.